The clone carrying this T cell receptor beta chain was seen just once. This sample stems from a study of cytomegalovirus exposure and HLA in healthy donors. The PCR used 60 Vbeta and 13 Jbeta primers. This table comes from immunoSEQ multiplex PCR, and its TCRdb copy is limited to in-frame clones, with some not included. This sample has 160,000 or so clones, with around 77% found just once. Germline V gene lookup returns CDR1 KGHSH and CDR2 LQKENI. After removal of 4 bases from V and 3 bases from J, the junction contained 8 bases not matched to a gene. The CDR3 has 16 amino acids. This TCR was sampled from a man aged 45-65 years in good health and CMV-seropositive. Sequenced material: PBMCs. The rearrangement joins TRBV18 to TRBJ2-2, with TRBD1 matching over 7 bases. CDR3 sequence: CASSLRQGGDTGELFF. CDR3 DNA: TGTGCCAGCTCACTCCGACAGGGTGGGGACACCGGGGAGCTGTTTTTT.